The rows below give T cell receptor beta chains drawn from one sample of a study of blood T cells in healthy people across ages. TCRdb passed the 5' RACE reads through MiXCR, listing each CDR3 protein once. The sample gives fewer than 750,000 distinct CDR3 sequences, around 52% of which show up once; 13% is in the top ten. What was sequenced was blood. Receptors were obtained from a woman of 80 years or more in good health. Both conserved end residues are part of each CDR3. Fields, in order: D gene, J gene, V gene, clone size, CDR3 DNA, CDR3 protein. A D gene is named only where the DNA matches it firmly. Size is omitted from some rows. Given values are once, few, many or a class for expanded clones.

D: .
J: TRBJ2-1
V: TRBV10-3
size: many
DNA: TGTGCCATCAGTGACGGGGCTGGATACAATGAGCAGTTCTTC
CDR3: CAISDGAGYNEQFF

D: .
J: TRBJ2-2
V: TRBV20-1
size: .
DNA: TGCAGTGGCGCACAGGGAGGCACCGGGGAGCTGTTTTTT
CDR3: CSGAQGGTGELFF

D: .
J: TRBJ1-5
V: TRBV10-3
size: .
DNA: TGTGCCATCAGTGCCCAGGCCAATCAGCCCCAGCATTTT
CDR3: CAISAQANQPQHF

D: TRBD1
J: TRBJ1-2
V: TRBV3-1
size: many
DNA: TGTGCCAGCAGCCACCTTGGGACAGGGGAGGATGGCTACACCTTC
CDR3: CASSHLGTGEDGYTF

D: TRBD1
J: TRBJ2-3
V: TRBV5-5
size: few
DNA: TGTGCCAGCAGCTTTCAAGGACAGGGGTCAGATACGCAGTATTTT
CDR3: CASSFQGQGSDTQYF

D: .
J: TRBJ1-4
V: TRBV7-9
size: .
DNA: TGTGCCACAAGGGGACACCAGGGAGAAAAACTGTTTTTT
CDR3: CATRGHQGEKLFF

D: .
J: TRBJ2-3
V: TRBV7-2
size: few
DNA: TGTGCCAGCAGCTTAGGATATACTACTACAGATACGCAGTATTTT
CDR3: CASSLGYTTTDTQYF

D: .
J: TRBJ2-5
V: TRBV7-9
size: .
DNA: TGTGCCAGCAGCGGTGGTATCGGGACACTCGAAGAGACCCAGTACTTC
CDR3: CASSGGIGTLEETQYF

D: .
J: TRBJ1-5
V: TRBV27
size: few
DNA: TGTGCCAGCAGGCCGGCAGGGGGCAATCAGCCCCAGCATTTT
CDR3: CASRPAGGNQPQHF

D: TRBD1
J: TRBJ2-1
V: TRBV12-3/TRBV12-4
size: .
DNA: TGTGCCAGCAGTCCTCTCGGGACAGGGGGCCAGAATGAGCAGTTCTTC
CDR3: CASSPLGTGGQNEQFF

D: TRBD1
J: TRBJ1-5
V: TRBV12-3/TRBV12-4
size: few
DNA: TGTGCCAGCAGCCAAGATTGGGACAGGGATTATCAGCCCCAGCATTTT
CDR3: CASSQDWDRDYQPQHF

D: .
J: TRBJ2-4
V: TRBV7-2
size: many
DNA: TGTGCCAGCAGCTTAGTTAGGGAAGGCATTCAGTACTTC
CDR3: CASSLVREGIQYF

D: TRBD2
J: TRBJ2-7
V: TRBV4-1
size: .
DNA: TGCGCCAGCAGCAGAGGGACTAGCGGCTCCTACAATGAGCAGTACTTC
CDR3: CASSRGTSGSYNEQYF

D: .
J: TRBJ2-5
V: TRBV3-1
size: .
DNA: TGTGCCAGCAGCCAAGAAAGCCTAGCTGAGACCCAGTACTTC
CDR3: CASSQESLAETQYF

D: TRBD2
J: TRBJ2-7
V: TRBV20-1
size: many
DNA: TGCAGTGCTACTAGCGGGAACTACTACGAGCAGTACTTC
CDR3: CSATSGNYYEQYF

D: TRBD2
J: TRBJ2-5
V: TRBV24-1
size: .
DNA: TGTGCCACCAGTGACGGGGGGGAGGAGACCCAGTACTTC
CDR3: CATSDGGEETQYF

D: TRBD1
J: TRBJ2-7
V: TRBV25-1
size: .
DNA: TGTGCCAGCAGTGAATCCTGGACAGGGGAGGATGAGCAGTACTTC
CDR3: CASSESWTGEDEQYF

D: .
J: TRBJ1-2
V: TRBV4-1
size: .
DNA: TGCGCCAGCAGCCAAGATCTTTTCGGGATGGGTAAAGGAGGCTACACCTTC
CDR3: CASSQDLFGMGKGGYTF

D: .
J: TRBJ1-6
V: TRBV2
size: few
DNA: TGTGCCAGTACCGATGACACCAGACCCCTCCACTTT
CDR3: CASTDDTRPLHF

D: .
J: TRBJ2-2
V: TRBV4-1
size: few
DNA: TGCGCCAGCAGCCAGCTAATCACCGGGGAGCTGTTTTTT
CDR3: CASSQLITGELFF